Following are 29 T cell receptor beta chains from one sample sequenced in a study of blood T cell repertoires in COVID-19. TCRdb keeps only in-frame clones here, not all; method: immunoSEQ multiplex PCR. Here the sample spans fewer than 300,000 clones, just over 90% being singletons. Sequenced material: peripheral blood. The receptors originated from a woman aged 25 to 39 with COVID-19, enrolled during active disease.

The chain uses TRBV24-1 and TRBJ2-3; 7 nucleotides align to TRBD2. Germline V gene data show CDR1 as KGHDR and CDR2 as SFDVKD. Trimming took 5 bases from V and 4 from J; bases not matched to a gene: 5. The CDR3 has 14 residues. CDR3 residues: CATSAGGSADTQYF. In DNA, the CDR3 is TGTGCCACCAGTGCCGGCGGGAGTGCAGATACGCAGTATTTT.

This chain connects TRBV5-1 to TRBJ2-7, with TRBD2 matching 12 bases. Germline loops: CDR1 SGHRS, CDR2 YFSETQ. V lost 0 bases and J lost 5; bases outside the gene matches: 3. This CDR3 contains 15 residues. DNA for the CDR3: TGCGCCAGCAGCTTGGGACTAGCGGGAGCCAACGAGCAGTACTTC. Translation gives CASSLGLAGANEQYF.

The chain recombines TRBV28 with TRBJ2-3; 8 positions match TRBD2. CDR1 is MDHEN, CDR2 SYDVKM, per germline. The CDR3 is made up of 17 amino acids. The V segment lost 1 base and the J segment 3 bases; nucleotides outside the gene matches: 9. The CDR3 DNA is TGTGCCAGCAGTTTATTAGGAATGGGACTAGGTACAGATACGCAGTATTTT. This gives the protein CASSLLGMGLGTDTQYF. The full variable domain, its missing parts supplied by reference TRBV28 and TRBJ2-3, is DVKVTQSSRYLVKRTGEKVFLECVQDMDHENMFWYRQDPGLGLRLIYFSYDVKMKEKGDIPEGYSVSREKKERFSLILESASTNQTSMYLCASSLLGMGLGTDTQYFGPGTRLTVL.

This chain connects TRBV30 to TRBJ2-6; 7 nucleotides match TRBD2. Germline trimming cut 3 bases from V and 2 bases from J; bases unmatched to any gene: 22. The germline gives CDR1 GTSNPN, CDR2 SVGIG (reference sequence). This CDR3 contains 21 residues. In DNA, the CDR3 is TGTGCCTGGAGCCCCTGGTTGGGCGGGAGTGGCACTCGCGCTGGGGCCAACGTCCTGACTTTC. It is translated as CAWSPWLGGSGTRAGANVLTF. The whole variable domain, filled in from reference TRBV30 and TRBJ2-6, reads SQTIHQWPATLVQPVGSPLSLECTVEGTSNPNLYWYRQAAGRGLQLLFYSVGIGQISSEVPQNLSASRPQDRQFILSSKKLLLSDSGFYLCAWSPWLGGSGTRAGANVLTFGAGSRLTVL.

This clone has ten or more counts. The rearrangement joins TRBV28 to TRBJ2-1, with no clear D. The V gene lost 3 bases and the J gene lost 2 bases, with 14 bases spanning the gap. The CDR3 totals 16 residues. Germline V gives CDR1 MDHEN, CDR2 SYDVKM. The CDR3 loop reads CASSFSGDSAYNEQFF. The CDR3 DNA reads as TGTGCCAGCAGTTTCTCCGGAGACTCTGCCTACAATGAGCAGTTCTTC.

In this sample, this clone turned up once. V usage is TRBV30 and J usage is TRBJ2-5; 12 bases line up with TRBD2. V trimming: 4 bases; J trimming: 5 bases; junction bases outside the gene matches: 11. The CDR3 runs to 16 residues. Germline V gene data show CDR1 as GTSNPN and CDR2 as SVGIG (reference sequence). The chain's CDR3 is CAWTQPLAGGRETQYF. CDR3 sequence (DNA): TGTGCCTGGACCCAACCTCTAGCGGGAGGGAGGGAGACCCAGTACTTC.

The chain carries TRBV29-1 and TRBJ1-2, with a tentative D call TRBD1 (5 bases). Trimming pared 4 bases from V and 2 bases from J, leaving 8 bases between. The germline CDR1 and CDR2 sequences are SQVTM and ANQGSEA. This CDR3 is built from 12 residues. The CDR3 nucleotides read TGCAGCGTTGGGGGACTGAACTATGGCTACACCTTC. This codes for CSVGGLNYGYTF.

The chain carries TRBV28 and TRBJ2-1, with TRBD1 as a possible D gene (5 bases). V was shortened by 5 bases and J by 6 bases, with 11 bases between the two germline ends. The germline V gene has CDR1 MDHEN and CDR2 SYDVKM. This CDR3 has 13 residues. The CDR3 protein is CASSLLRVNEQFF. The CDR3 DNA is TGTGCCAGCAGTCTGCTCAGGGTCAATGAGCAGTTCTTC.

This chain links TRBV5-6 with TRBJ2-2; 10 bases match TRBD2. V gave up 2 bases and J gave up 5 bases; unmatched junction bases: 3. CDR3 size: 15 residues. The germline CDR1 and CDR2 sequences are SGHDT and YYEEEE. DNA of the CDR3: TGTGCCAGCAGCTTATCTAGCGGGGGTACCGGGGAGCTGTTTTTT. It translates to CASSLSSGGTGELFF. The complete variable domain, with remaining parts taken from reference TRBV5-6 and TRBJ2-2, reads DAGVTQSPTHLIKTRGQQVTLRCSPKSGHDTVSWYQQALGQGPQFIFQYYEEEERQRGNFPDRFSGHQFPNYSSELNVNALLLGDSALYLCASSLSSGGTGELFFGEGSRLTVL.

The chain links TRBV27 to TRBJ2-4; 7 bases are a match to TRBD1. This CDR3 has 13 residues. The ends lost 2 bases at V and 7 bases at J; junction bases unmatched: 2. Germline CDR1 MNHEY, CDR2 SMNVEV (reference sequence). CDR3 nucleotide sequence: TGTGCCAGCAGTTTAATAGGGGGCAACATTCAGTACTTC. Protein sequence: CASSLIGGNIQYF.

CDR3 nucleotides: TGCGCCAGCAGTGAGAGGGGAAGGTGGGAAATTGAGCAGTACTTC. Translated: CASSERGRWEIEQYF. V gene TRBV10-1 combines with J gene TRBJ2-7; D might be TRBD1 (5 bases). This CDR3 comprises 15 residues. V was clipped by 2 bases and J by 7 bases, with 18 bases between them. Germline V gene lookup returns CDR1 WNHNN and CDR2 SYGVQD (reference sequence).

Comment on this clone: One end of the junction is discordant with germline, which a read error may explain. The chain has TRBV5-6 and TRBJ2-7; perhaps TRBD1 as D (6 bases). Germline V lookup: CDR1 SGHDT, CDR2 YYEEEE. This CDR3 spans 14 amino acids. CDR3 DNA sequence: TGTGCCAGCAGCTTGGGGGACACCTACCTCCAGAGGGTCTTC. Its protein product is CASSLGDTYLQRVF.

The chain uses TRBV6-1 and TRBJ1-1; a possible D gene is TRBD1 (6 bases). The CDR3 sequence is 13 residues long. CDR1 MNHNS and CDR2 SASEGT come from the germline V gene. V was cut by 3 bases and J by 1 base, with 6 bases left in between. This chain's CDR3 is CASSEGANTEAFF. The CDR3 nucleotides read TGTGCCAGCAGTGAGGGGGCGAACACTGAAGCTTTCTTT.

Written as DNA, the CDR3 is TGTGCCAGCTCACCATCGACTAGTTCATTCCAAGAGACCCAGTACTTC. Its protein is CASSPSTSSFQETQYF. V is TRBV18 and J is TRBJ2-5; tentatively, D is TRBD2 (6 bases). The CDR3 has 16 residues. Germline lookup yields CDR1 KGHSH and CDR2 LQKENI. Trimming took 2 bases from V and 1 from J, leaving 14 bases between them.

The sample holds a few counts of this clone. This chain's CDR3 is CASSLDAGRSPLHF. Here the CDR3 DNA reads TGTGCCAGCAGCCTGGACGCGGGAAGGTCACCCCTCCACTTT. The chain combines TRBV28 with TRBJ1-6; D is uncertain. The germline V and J ends were trimmed by 6 bases and 10 bases, with 16 bases remaining between them. Germline values: CDR1 MDHEN, CDR2 SYDVKM. This CDR3 is 14 amino acids long. Looking up the rest from reference TRBV28 and TRBJ1-6 gives the full variable domain: DVKVTQSSRYLVKRTGEKVFLECVQDMDHENMFWYRQDPGLGLRLIYFSYDVKMKEKGDIPEGYSVSREKKERFSLILESASTNQTSMYLCASSLDAGRSPLHFGNGTRLTVT.

This clone was detected only once. The CDR3 nucleotides are TGCAGCGTTGATTCCAGGGGATATGGCTACACCTTC. It yields the protein CSVDSRGYGYTF. The chain recombines TRBV29-1 with TRBJ1-2; TRBD1 might be the D (6 bases). Between the trimmed V and J ends, which lost 3 bases and 5 bases, there was a span of 10 bases. Germline lookup yields CDR1 SQVTM and CDR2 ANQGSEA. CDR3 length: 12 residues.

The chain couples TRBV19 to TRBJ1-2, with D possibly TRBD1 on 6 matching bases. V was cut by 5 bases and J by 6 bases, with 13 bases left in between. Germline assignment: CDR1 LNHDA and CDR2 SQIVND (reference sequence). This CDR3 comprises 13 residues. Here the CDR3 reads CASSQAWGHGYTF. The CDR3 DNA sequence: TGTGCCAGTAGTCAAGCTTGGGGGCATGGCTACACCTTC.

The V and J genes are TRBV27 and TRBJ1-1, with D perhaps matching TRBD1 (5 bases). The V end lost 6 bases, the J end lost 4 bases, and 24 bases lay between the germline ends. CDR3 length: 17 residues. Germline CDR1 MNHEY, CDR2 SMNVEV (reference sequence). The CDR3 DNA reads TGTGCCAGCAGGACCCTGGGCAGGGTAGGTACGGGCACTGAAGCTTTCTTT. It translates to CASRTLGRVGTGTEAFF.

This rearrangement joins TRBV7-8 to TRBJ2-7; TRBD2 agrees at 11 bases. V shed 5 bases, J shed 4 bases, and the junction held 16 bases outside the gene matches. Germline lookup yields CDR1 SGHVS and CDR2 FQNEAQ. This CDR3 region has 18 residues. The CDR3 loop is CASSPYTLTSGSKYEQYF. The CDR3 bases are TGTGCCAGCAGCCCCTACACACTAACTAGCGGGAGTAAATACGAGCAGTACTTC. The complete variable domain, with remaining parts taken from reference TRBV7-8 and TRBJ2-7, reads GAGVSQSPRYKVAKRGQDVALRCDPISGHVSLFWYQQALGQGPEFLTYFQNEAQLDKSGLPSDRFFAERPEGSVSTLKIQRTQQEDSAVYLCASSPYTLTSGSKYEQYFGPGTRLTVT.

The chain couples TRBV5-1 to TRBJ1-1, with TRBD1 as a possible D gene (6 bases). Germline CDR1 SGHRS, CDR2 YFSETQ. The germline V and J ends were trimmed by 6 bases and 4 bases, with 16 bases remaining between them. The CDR3 is 14 residues long. This CDR3 reads CASNVGGAATEAFF. As DNA, the CDR3 is TGCGCCAGCAATGTCGGGGGGGCGGCCACTGAAGCTTTCTTT.

In nucleotides, the CDR3 is TGTGCCAGCAACCGCCAGCGGGACCCCTCCTACGAGCAGTACTTC. Translation gives CASNRQRDPSYEQYF. V usage is TRBV9 and J usage is TRBJ2-7; 7 bases align to TRBD2. Germline V CDR1 and CDR2: SGDLS, YYNGEE. V was pared by 6 bases and J by 0 bases, with 9 bases of the junction left unmatched. The CDR3 extends over 15 amino acids.

The chain recombines TRBV6-5 with TRBJ2-2; D ambiguous. Per germline, CDR1 MNHEY and CDR2 SVGAGI. This CDR3 region has 14 residues. Trimming removed 7 bases from V and 4 bases from J, with 13 bases in between. The CDR3 spells CASTRLISTGELFF. The CDR3, as DNA: TGTGCCAGCACGAGACTGATAAGCACCGGGGAGCTGTTTTTT.

The chain combines TRBV30 with TRBJ1-4; D is uncertain. From germline, CDR1 is GTSNPN and CDR2 SVGIG (reference sequence). The CDR3 is 11 residues long. Trimming removed 0 bases from V and 8 bases from J, with 4 bases in between. The CDR3 bases are TGTGCCTGGAGTGTGGGCGAAAAACTGTTTTTT. Translation gives CAWSVGEKLFF. The whole variable domain, remainder taken from reference TRBV30 and TRBJ1-4, is SQTIHQWPATLVQPVGSPLSLECTVEGTSNPNLYWYRQAAGRGLQLLFYSVGIGQISSEVPQNLSASRPQDRQFILSSKKLLLSDSGFYLCAWSVGEKLFFGSGTQLSVL.

CDR3 sequence (DNA): TGCGCCAGCAGCTTTGAAGGACAGGGTAGCAATGAGCAGTTCTTC. This codes for CASSFEGQGSNEQFF. The gene calls are TRBV5-1 and TRBJ2-1; 8 positions match TRBD1. In germline, CDR1 is SGHRS, CDR2 YFSETQ. V shed 2 bases, J shed 6 bases, and the junction held 7 bases outside the gene matches. The CDR3 runs 15 residues.

The V call is TRBV6-4, the J call TRBJ1-4, with D unclear. Germline values: CDR1 MRHNA, CDR2 SNTAGT. The CDR3 loop spans 17 amino acids. V gave up 6 bases and J gave up 4 bases, with 21 bases separating them. The CDR3 DNA is TGTGCCAGCAGGGAAAACCCAAACAGCCAAGATAATGAAAAACTGTTTTTT. The encoded protein is CASRENPNSQDNEKLFF.

The rearrangement uses TRBV5-1 and TRBJ2-1, with a tentative D call TRBD1 (7 bases). The germline CDR1 and CDR2 sequences are SGHRS and YFSETQ. The CDR3 spans 16 residues. V was trimmed by 4 bases and J by 1 base, leaving 15 bases between them. This CDR3 is CASSLPQGGSYNEQFF. CDR3 sequence (DNA): TGCGCCAGCAGCCTACCCCAGGGGGGATCCTACAATGAGCAGTTCTTC.

The chain links TRBV19 to TRBJ1-2, with D possibly being TRBD1 (5 bases). Germline values: CDR1 LNHDA, CDR2 SQIVND (reference sequence). This CDR3 is 16 amino acids long. Trimming stripped 5 bases from V and 2 bases from J, with 18 bases between. CDR3 sequence reads: CASSLSGLPGNYGYTF. In DNA, the CDR3 is TGTGCCAGTAGTCTCTCGGGACTCCCGGGGAACTATGGCTACACCTTC.

The chain employs TRBV12-3 or TRBV12-4 and TRBJ1-4, with D unclear. The germline V and J ends were trimmed by 0 bases and 12 bases, with 8 bases remaining between them. The CDR3 is 12 amino acids. The CDR3 DNA is TGTGCCAGCAGTTTAGCGATCGGGGAACTGTTTTTT. It is translated as CASSLAIGELFF.

The DNA for the CDR3 is TGCGCCAGCAGCTTGCTGAGAGAGAACACTGAAGCTTTCTTT. Translation: CASSLLRENTEAFF. The rearrangement links TRBV5-1 to TRBJ1-1; the D is unclear. V was clipped by 1 base and J by 1 base, with 8 bases between them. CDR3 length: 14 amino acids. Per germline, CDR1 SGHRS and CDR2 YFSETQ.